The 20 T cell receptor beta chains below all came from one sample that was sequenced in a study of radiation and T cells in renal cell carcinoma. Time point: blood 2 weeks post-SBRT. Sample treatment: 15 Gy SBRT to primary tumor, nephrectomy 4 weeks later. Using immunoSEQ multiplex PCR, the repertoire was profiled, and TCRdb retains in-frame clones only, with some absent. This table holds 100,000 to 150,000 clones, roughly four fifths found once. Sequencing used blood, obtained from a patient whose treatment included radiotherapy and nephrectomy. The receptor source for this set is a man aged 50-59 years with renal cell carcinoma.

The chain uses TRBV20-1 and TRBJ2-4, with unresolved D. CDR1 and CDR2 from the germline V gene are DFQATT and SNEGSKA (reference sequence). The CDR3 spans 11 residues. The CDR3 nucleotides read TGCAAAGCCAGTGTCAAAAACATTCAGTACTTC. This encodes CKASVKNIQYF.

The chain links TRBV5-4 to TRBJ1-4; possible D gene TRBD1, 6 bases. From germline, CDR1 is SGHNT and CDR2 YYREEE (reference sequence). Trimming cost V 4 bases and J 4 bases, with 11 bases left between them. The CDR3 totals 14 residues. The CDR3 coding sequence is TGTGCCAGCAGCAGAGGACAGATTAATGAAAAACTGTTTTTT. It encodes CASSRGQINEKLFF.

V usage is TRBV19 and J usage is TRBJ1-1; possible D gene TRBD1, 5 bases. CDR1 is LNHDA, CDR2 SQIVND, per germline (reference sequence). Between the trimmed V and J ends, which lost 7 bases and 0 bases, there was a span of 21 bases. This CDR3 region has 17 residues. The CDR3 spells CASTLRATMGVNTEAFF. CDR3 nucleotide sequence: TGTGCCAGTACCTTACGGGCCACGATGGGGGTGAACACTGAAGCTTTCTTT.

This clone was found a few times. This chain uses TRBV6-1 with TRBJ2-7; no clear D gene. The CDR3 covers 14 residues. Germline lookup yields CDR1 MNHNS and CDR2 SASEGT. V was trimmed by 4 bases and J by 3 bases, leaving 13 bases between them. The CDR3 bases are TGTGCCAGCAGTGTCCCCTGGCAGGTCTACGAGCAGTACTTC. Residues: CASSVPWQVYEQYF.

The gene calls are TRBV2 and TRBJ1-2; D may be TRBD1 (5 bases). V dropped 3 bases and J dropped 5 bases, with 13 bases sitting between them. From germline, CDR1 is SNHLY and CDR2 FYNNEI. The CDR3 totals 14 residues. The CDR3 sequence is CASSEEGQGYGYTF. CDR3 nucleotide sequence: TGTGCCAGCAGTGAGGAGGGGCAAGGGTATGGCTACACCTTC.

The chain has TRBV4-2 and TRBJ2-3, with 9 bases fitting TRBD2. The CDR3 has 15 amino acids. Unmatched junction bases numbered 3, after V lost 3 bases and J lost 2 bases. In germline, CDR1 is LGHNA, CDR2 YNFKEQ. In DNA, the CDR3 is TGTGCCAGCAGCCAGGTAGCGGGGGTCACAGATACGCAGTATTTT. It translates to CASSQVAGVTDTQYF.

The chain has TRBV29-1 and TRBJ2-3; D unclear. CDR1 is SQVTM and CDR2 is ANQGSEA in the germline V gene. V shed 7 bases and J shed 6 bases, with 11 bases lying between them. CDR3 length: 11 residues. Written as DNA, the CDR3 is TGCAGCGGGCGGCACAGCGATACGCAGTATTTT. Residues: CSGRHSDTQYF.

There are a few counts of this clone. The V and J genes are TRBV18 and TRBJ1-1, with 12 bases matching TRBD1. J lost 7 bases, V lost 6 bases, and 6 bases had no gene match. Germline CDR1 reads KGHSH; CDR2 reads LQKENI. CDR3 length equals 14 residues. The CDR3 loop reads CASSLGQGAVEAFF. In DNA, the CDR3 is TGTGCCAGCTCCCTGGGACAGGGGGCGGTTGAAGCTTTCTTT. The full variable domain, with the rest looked up from reference TRBV18 and TRBJ1-1, is NAGVMQNPRHLVRRRGQEARLRCSPMKGHSHVYWYRQLPEEGLKFMVYLQKENIIDESGMPKERFSAEFPKEGPSILRIQQVVRGDSAAYFCASSLGQGAVEAFFGQGTRLTVV.

This sequence joins TRBV4-1 and TRBJ2-7; unclear D gene. With 4 bases removed from V and 1 base from J, the gap between germline ends came to 8 bases. The CDR3 contains 13 residues. In germline, CDR1 is MGHRA, CDR2 YSYEKL. The CDR3 DNA follows: TGCGCCAGCAGCCTCACAGAGTCCTACGAGCAGTACTTC. Translating gives CASSLTESYEQYF.

The chain has TRBV14 and TRBJ2-7, with 9 bases matching TRBD1. Germline CDR1 is SGHDN and CDR2 is FVKESK. This CDR3 comprises 16 residues. The trim removed 3 bases at V and 4 bases at J, leaving 10 bases unmatched. CDR3: CASSHAFGQGKYEQYF. Here the CDR3 DNA reads TGTGCCAGCAGCCATGCCTTTGGACAGGGGAAGTACGAGCAGTACTTC.

This clone was seen only a few times. The V gene is TRBV18, the J gene TRBJ1-1; tentative D call: TRBD1 (6 bases). CDR1 KGHSH and CDR2 LQKENI come from the germline V gene. This CDR3 spans 15 amino acids. V gave up 2 bases and J gave up 4 bases, with 14 bases separating them. CDR3 DNA: TGTGCCAGCTCACCAATCCAGGGGCTGGGCACTGAAGCTTTCTTT. Its translation: CASSPIQGLGTEAFF.

The V gene is TRBV28, the J gene TRBJ2-7; 8 bases line up with TRBD2. The CDR3 is 15 amino acids. V shed 7 bases, J shed 3 bases, and the junction held 11 bases outside the gene matches. Per the germline V gene, CDR1 is MDHEN and CDR2 is SYDVKM. CDR3 in DNA: TGTGCCAGCACCACCACGGGACTAGGCGACTACGAGCAGTACTTC. Translated, it gives CASTTTGLGDYEQYF.

There are a few counts of this clone. The CDR3 DNA reads TGTGCCAGCAGCCAAGATCGAGGGGACACTGAAGCTTTCTTT. Amino acids: CASSQDRGDTEAFF. The rearrangement uses TRBV14 and TRBJ1-1, with D possibly TRBD1 on 5 matching bases. Deletions cut 0 bases from V and 3 bases from J, with 8 bases between. The V gene's germline CDR1 is SGHDN and CDR2 FVKESK. The CDR3 extends over 14 amino acids. Variable domain in full (rest from reference TRBV14 and TRBJ1-1): EAGVTQFPSHSVIEKGQTVTLRCDPISGHDNLYWYRRVMGKEIKFLLHFVKESKQDESGMPNNRFLAERTGGTYSTLKVQPAELEDSGVYFCASSQDRGDTEAFFGQGTRLTVV.

V and J are TRBV4-2 and TRBJ1-5; D is perhaps TRBD1 (5 bases). Deletions cut 1 base from V and 2 bases from J, with 9 bases between. CDR3 length: 15 residues. The germline CDR1 and CDR2 sequences are LGHNA and YNFKEQ. Here the CDR3 reads CASSQGRGGNQPQHF. In DNA form, the CDR3 reads TGTGCCAGCAGCCAAGGTAGGGGCGGCAATCAGCCCCAGCATTTT.

The rearrangement links TRBV6-5 to TRBJ2-5; 11 nucleotides align to TRBD2. The CDR3 length is 15 residues. The germline gives CDR1 MNHEY, CDR2 SVGAGI. With 7 bases clipped from V and 4 bases from J, the junction kept 8 bases outside the gene matches. The CDR3 here is CASNPGLAVPETQYF. The CDR3 DNA follows: TGTGCCAGCAATCCGGGACTAGCGGTACCAGAGACCCAGTACTTC.

The CDR3 nucleotides read TGTGCCAGTTCGCGGGGGGGGTTCAGAGATACGCAGTATTTT. Its translation is CASSRGGFRDTQYF. This chain connects TRBV2 to TRBJ2-3; TRBD2 agrees at 9 bases. Germline CDR1 is SNHLY and CDR2 is FYNNEI. Trimming at V came to 9 bases and at J to 5 bases, leaving 9 bases not matched to a gene. This CDR3 has 14 amino acids.

The genes are TRBV19 and TRBJ2-7; 13 positions agree with TRBD2. The CDR3 has 18 residues. J was trimmed by 2 bases and V by 8 bases; bases with no gene match: 15. In germline, CDR1 is LNHDA, CDR2 SQIVND (reference sequence). CDR3 coding DNA: TGTGCCAGTGCCGGGAACCCGGGACTAGCGGGACACACCTACGAGCAGTACTTC. Translated, it gives CASAGNPGLAGHTYEQYF.

The chain employs TRBV6-1 and TRBJ2-1, with 7 bases lining up with TRBD1. Trimming removed 3 bases from V and 5 bases from J; junction bases left unmatched: 7. Germline loops: CDR1 MNHNS, CDR2 SASEGT. The CDR3 is made up of 15 amino acids. The DNA of the CDR3 is TGTGCCAGCAGTGAGTCAACAGGGGTCAACAATGAGCAGTTCTTC. Protein sequence: CASSESTGVNNEQFF.

The chain has TRBV18 and TRBJ1-1; 7 nucleotides align to TRBD1. The CDR3 sequence is 15 residues long. Per the germline V gene, CDR1 is KGHSH and CDR2 is LQKENI. Trimming cost V 3 bases and J 3 bases; bases outside gene matches: 7. Here the CDR3 reads CASSPIGTDHTEAFF. CDR3 DNA: TGTGCCAGCTCACCGATTGGGACAGACCACACTGAAGCTTTCTTT.

The chain links TRBV6-5 to TRBJ2-5; 7 nucleotides match TRBD1. V shed 0 bases and J 2 bases; nucleotides not matched to a gene: 6. Looked up from germline, CDR1 is MNHEY and CDR2 is SVGAGI. The CDR3 totals 16 residues. As DNA, the CDR3 is TGTGCCAGCAGTTACTCGACAGGGATGGGACAAGAGACCCAGTACTTC. Protein: CASSYSTGMGQETQYF.